A single T cell receptor beta chain is shown here with its context. Its antigen is not known. CDR1 and CDR2 (germline): SGDLS, YYNGEE. The CDR3 is 14 residues long. V was clipped by 4 bases and J by 3 bases, with 13 bases between them. These data originate in a study of shared clonotypes between healthy human individuals. Study-level information: A couple of women and a few men aged 18 to 49 made up the donors. Regarding the study as a whole: Estimated clonotype richness was generally higher in naive than memory subsets. Among non-shared clonotypes, generation probabilities were lower than among those shared by all four donors.

CD45RO negativity and positive selection for CCR7 defined naive CD8 cells, a population that excluded terminally differentiated effector memory CD45RA+ cells. The data were produced by immunoSEQ multiplex PCR, yet TCRdb's version contains in-frame clones alone and is incomplete. This repertoire shows 1.5 million to 2.5 million clones, about 95% found once; its top ten account for under 1.5%. The origin of this receptor is a man between 18 and 35 years old in good health. The chain is built from TRBV9 and TRBJ1-1, with D hard to call. The sample consisted of naive CD8+ T cells sorted from blood. The CDR3 nucleotides are TGTGCCAGCAGCCCCCGGGAGATATACACTGAAGCTTTCTTT. It specifies CASSPREIYTEAFF.